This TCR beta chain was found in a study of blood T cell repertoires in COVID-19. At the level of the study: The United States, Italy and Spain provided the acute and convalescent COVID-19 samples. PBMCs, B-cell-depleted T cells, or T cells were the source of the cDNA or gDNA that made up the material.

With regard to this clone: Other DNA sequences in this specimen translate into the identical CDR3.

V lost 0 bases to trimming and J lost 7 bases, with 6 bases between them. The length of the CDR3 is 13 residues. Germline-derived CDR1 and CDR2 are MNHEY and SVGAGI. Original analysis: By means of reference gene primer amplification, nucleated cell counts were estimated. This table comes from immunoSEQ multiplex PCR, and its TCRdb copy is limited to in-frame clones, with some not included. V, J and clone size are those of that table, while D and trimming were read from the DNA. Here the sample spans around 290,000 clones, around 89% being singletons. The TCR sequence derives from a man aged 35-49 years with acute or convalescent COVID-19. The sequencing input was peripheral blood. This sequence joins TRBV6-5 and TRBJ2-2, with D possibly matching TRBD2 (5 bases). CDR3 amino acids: CASSYSRVGELFF. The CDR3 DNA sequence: TGTGCCAGCAGTTACTCGAGGGTCGGGGAGCTGTTTTTT.